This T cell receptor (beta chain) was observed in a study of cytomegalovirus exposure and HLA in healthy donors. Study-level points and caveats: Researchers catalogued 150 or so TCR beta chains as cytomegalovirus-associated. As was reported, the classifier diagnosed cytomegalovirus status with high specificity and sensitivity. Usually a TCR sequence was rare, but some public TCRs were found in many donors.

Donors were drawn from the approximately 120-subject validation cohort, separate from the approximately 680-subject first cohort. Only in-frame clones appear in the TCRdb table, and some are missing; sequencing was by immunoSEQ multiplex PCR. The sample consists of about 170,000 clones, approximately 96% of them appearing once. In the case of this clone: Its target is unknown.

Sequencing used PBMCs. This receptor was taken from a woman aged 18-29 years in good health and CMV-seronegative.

CDR3: CASSLANSWVPGNTIYF. The CDR3 region has the DNA TGTGCCAGCAGCTTGGCCAACAGTTGGGTTCCTGGAAACACCATATATTTT. The rearrangement uses TRBV5-4 and TRBJ1-3; D remains ambiguous. CDR3 length: 17 amino acids. Germline-derived CDR1 and CDR2 are SGHNT and YYREEE (reference sequence). With 0 bases removed from V and 2 bases from J, the gap between germline ends came to 15 bases. The full variable domain, completed using reference TRBV5-4 and TRBJ1-3, is ETGVTQSPTHLIKTRGQQVTLRCSSQSGHNTVSWYQQALGQGPQFIFQYYREEENGRGNFPPRFSGLQFPNYSSELNVNALELDDSALYLCASSLANSWVPGNTIYFGEGSWLTVV.